This T cell receptor beta chain was sequenced in a study of Ad26.COV2.S vaccination and SARS-CoV-2 variants (TCRdb year 2021). With regard to the full study: TCRbeta repertoire sequencing was used to assess the specificity and breadth of SARS-CoV-2-reactive T cell receptors after Ad26.COV2.S vaccination. The TCR-sequenced set comprised approximately 30 samples: about 19 Ad26.COV2.S vaccine recipients, 5 placebo recipients and 8 SARS-CoV-2 convalescent individuals. The study at large found these results: The authors noted that total T cell responses may have been underestimated by the TCR breadth and depth analyses. Vaccine and placebo recipients had similar non-spike TCR breadth, a finding consistent with the vaccine containing only spike. Ad26.COV2.S recipients had higher spike-specific TCR breadth than placebo recipients (P = 0.0014). Substantial breadth of spike-specific CD8+ and CD4+ T cell responses was reported after vaccination.

The meaning of the sample's time point label: individuals recovered from natural SARS-CoV-2 infection. As concerns this clone: The target of this receptor is not known. No base quality information exists; no much larger clone differs at one position.

The germline ends are 7 bases apart after V is trimmed by 0 bases and J by 4 bases. From the cysteine through the phenylalanine, the CDR3 covers 13 amino acids. Left in the record is the CDR3 DNA by itself, 39 bases read in frame from the first base. CDR1 and CDR2 are read off the germline V gene as SGHRS and YFSETQ. The immunoSEQ Assay was used to sequence TCRbeta CDR3 regions. After extraction, genomic DNA underwent amplification by bias-controlled multiplex PCR, followed by high-throughput sequencing. Concerning the study's data processing: To quantify the absolute abundance of every unique TCRbeta CDR3 region, sequences were collapsed and filtered. T cell fraction was estimated by normalization of TCRbeta template counts to usable DNA, with usable DNA being measured through amplification of reference genes present in all nucleated cells. Repertoire TCRs were annotated as SARS-CoV-2-specific when V gene, CDR3 amino acid sequence and J gene were exactly matched to a known reactive TCR set. The reference SARS-CoV-2 TCR set was obtained from MIRA and was filtered for enrichment in COVID-19-positive ImmuneCODE repertoires, whereby public or cross-reactive TCRs were removed. Using the MIRA antigens, annotated TCRs were further analysed by specific ORF or by position within an ORF. Breadth was defined as the number of annotated unique rearrangements divided by the total number of unique productive rearrangements, and depth was defined as the summed frequency of the annotated unique rearrangements. Group comparisons of TCR breadth used two-sided Wilcoxon rank-sum tests. TCRdb holds this immuneACCESS table with in-frame rearrangements only. Some clones are missing; in checked studies, unresolved V genes explain under half, and the rest has no known cause. The V and J calls and clone size are taken from that table; D and trimming were inferred from the DNA. The table for this sample lists about 350,000 clones; under 95% of them were counted only once. The leading ten clones occupy roughly 3.9% of the sample.

The V and J segments used are TRBV5-1 and TRBJ1-1, with the D gene call left open. This specimen was peripheral blood, taken after recovery from COVID-19. The receptor's source is a human donor who had recovered from COVID-19. Here the CDR3 is given as CASSLVPGTEAFF. The nucleotide sequence is given as TGCGCCAGCAGCTTGGTGCCGGGCACTGAAGCTTTCTTT.